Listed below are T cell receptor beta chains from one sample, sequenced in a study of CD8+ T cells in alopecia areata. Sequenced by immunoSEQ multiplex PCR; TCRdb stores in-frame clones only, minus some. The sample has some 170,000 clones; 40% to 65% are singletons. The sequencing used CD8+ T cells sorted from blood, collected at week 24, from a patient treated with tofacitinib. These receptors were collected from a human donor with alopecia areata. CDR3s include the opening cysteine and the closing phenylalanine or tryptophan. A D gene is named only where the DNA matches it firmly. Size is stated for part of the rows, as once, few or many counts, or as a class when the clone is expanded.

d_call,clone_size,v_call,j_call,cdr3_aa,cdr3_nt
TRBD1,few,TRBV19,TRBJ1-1,CASISDRGLEAFF,TGTGCCAGTATCTCGGACAGGGGGCTTGAAGCTTTCTTT
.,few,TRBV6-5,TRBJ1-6,CASSSNPVAPLHF,TGTGCCAGCAGTTCCAACCCTGTTGCACCCCTCCACTTT
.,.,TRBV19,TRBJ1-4,CASSMGRGSEKLFF,TGTGCCAGTAGTATGGGCAGGGGATCTGAAAAACTGTTTTTT
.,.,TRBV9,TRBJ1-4,CASSTSRDGIESGEKLFF,TGTGCCAGCAGCACGAGCCGGGACGGAATCGAAAGCGGTGAAAAACTGTTTTTT
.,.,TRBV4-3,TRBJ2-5,CASSQDPGETQYF,TGCGCCAGCAGCCAAGATCCCGGGGAGACCCAGTACTTC
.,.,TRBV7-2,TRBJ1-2,CASSQHRGGDGYTF,TGTGCCAGCAGCCAACATCGGGGAGGGGATGGCTACACCTTC
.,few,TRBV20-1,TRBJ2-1,CSASEDGEQFF,TGCAGTGCTAGCGAGGATGGTGAGCAGTTCTTC
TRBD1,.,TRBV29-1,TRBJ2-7,CSVVDRGYEQYF,TGCAGCGTTGTGGACAGGGGCTACGAGCAGTACTTC
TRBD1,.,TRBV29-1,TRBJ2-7,CSVEDQWGTGDYEQYF,TGCAGCGTTGAAGATCAGTGGGGGACAGGGGACTACGAGCAGTACTTC
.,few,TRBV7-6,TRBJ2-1,CASSPSTGTYNEQFF,TGTGCCAGCAGCCCCTCGACGGGGACATACAATGAGCAGTTCTTC
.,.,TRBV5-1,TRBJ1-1,CASSSQPEGPEAFF,TGCGCCAGCAGCAGTCAGCCGGAGGGCCCTGAAGCTTTCTTT
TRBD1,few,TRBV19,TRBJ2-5,CASSLRDSWEETQYF,TGTGCCAGTAGTCTCAGGGACAGCTGGGAAGAGACCCAGTACTTC
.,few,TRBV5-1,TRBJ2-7,CASSLTWGPYEQYF,TGCGCCAGCAGCTTAACGTGGGGGCCCTACGAGCAGTACTTC
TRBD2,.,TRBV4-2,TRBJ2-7,CASSQSTGGYDEQYF,TGTGCCAGCAGCCAAAGTACGGGGGGTTATGACGAGCAGTACTTC
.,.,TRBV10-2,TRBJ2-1,CASSDESWNEQFF,TGCGCCAGCAGTGACGAGTCCTGGAATGAGCAGTTCTTC
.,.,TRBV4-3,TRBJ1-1,CASSQNSRGTEAFF,TGCGCCAGCAGCCAAAACTCGAGGGGAACTGAAGCTTTCTTT
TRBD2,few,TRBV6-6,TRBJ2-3,CASNTHLAGATDTQYF,TGTGCCAGCAACACACACCTAGCGGGGGCCACAGATACGCAGTATTTT
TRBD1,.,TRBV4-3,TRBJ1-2,CASSLTGTGNWGYTF,TGCGCCAGCAGCCTTACCGGGACAGGGAACTGGGGCTACACCTTC
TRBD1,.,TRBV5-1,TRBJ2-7,CASSLGTGRYEQYF,TGCGCCAGCAGCTTAGGGACAGGGCGATACGAGCAGTACTTC
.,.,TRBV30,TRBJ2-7,CAWSVSSSYEQYF,TGTGCCTGGAGTGTAAGCTCCTCCTACGAGCAGTACTTC
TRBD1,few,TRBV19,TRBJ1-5,CASSPTGGGNQPQHF,TGTGCCAGTAGTCCGACAGGGGGAGGCAATCAGCCCCAGCATTTT
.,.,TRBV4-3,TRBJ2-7,CANQPGVDEQYF,TGCGCCAACCAGCCGGGGGTAGACGAGCAGTACTTC
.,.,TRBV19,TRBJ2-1,CASTFSSGPYNEQFF,TGTGCCAGTACCTTCTCTTCCGGACCCTACAATGAGCAGTTCTTC
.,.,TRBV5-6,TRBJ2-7,CASSLARISYEQYF,TGTGCCAGCAGCTTGGCTCGAATCTCCTACGAGCAGTACTTC
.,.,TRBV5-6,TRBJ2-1,CASSLGGGLFFEQFF,TGTGCCAGCAGCCTAGGAGGGGGGCTTTTCTTCGAGCAGTTCTTC
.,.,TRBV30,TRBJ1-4,CAWDGGGEKLFF,TGTGCCTGGGACGGGGGCGGTGAAAAACTGTTTTTT
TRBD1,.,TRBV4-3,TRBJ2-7,CASSQDGPDRSSYEQYF,TGCGCCAGCAGCCAAGATGGGCCGGACAGGTCCTCCTACGAGCAGTACTTC
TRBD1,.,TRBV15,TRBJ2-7,CATSREHTGTAAEQYF,TGTGCCACCAGCAGAGAGCATACCGGGACAGCGGCCGAGCAGTACTTC
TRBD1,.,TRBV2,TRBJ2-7,CASSETGESYEQYF,TGTGCCAGCAGTGAGACAGGGGAGAGCTACGAGCAGTACTTC
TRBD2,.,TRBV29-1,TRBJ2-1,CSVPPSGGTSSYNEQFF,TGCAGCGTTCCGCCTAGCGGGGGGACCTCCTCCTACAATGAGCAGTTCTTC
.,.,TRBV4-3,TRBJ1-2,CASSQDGTGTYGHTF,TGCGCCAGCAGCCAAGATGGGACCGGGACTTATGGCCACACCTTC
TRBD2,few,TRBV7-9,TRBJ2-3,CASSSPFSGGPHTQYF,TGTGCCAGCAGCTCTCCGTTTAGCGGGGGACCTCACACGCAGTATTTT
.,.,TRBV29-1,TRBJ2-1,CSVSGGGGKNEQFF,TGCAGCGTATCGGGGGGCGGAGGGAAGAATGAGCAGTTCTTC
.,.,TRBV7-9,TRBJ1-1,CASSLTGTEAFF,TGTGCCAGCAGCCTTACGGGGACTGAAGCTTTCTTT
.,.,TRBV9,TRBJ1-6,CASSLGTKSPLHF,TGTGCCAGCAGCCTTGGGACGAAATCACCCCTCCACTTT
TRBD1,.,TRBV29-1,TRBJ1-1,CSVQTEDRLNTEAFF,TGCAGCGTTCAAACCGAGGACAGGTTAAACACTGAAGCTTTCTTT
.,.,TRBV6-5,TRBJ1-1,CASSYTNSGEAFF,TGTGCCAGCAGTTACACGAACAGCGGGGAAGCTTTCTTT
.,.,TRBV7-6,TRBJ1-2,CASSSDMSYGYTF,TGTGCCAGCAGCTCGGACATGAGCTATGGCTACACCTTC
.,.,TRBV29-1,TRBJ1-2,CSVEGGTRYGYTF,TGCAGCGTTGAGGGCGGGACACGCTATGGCTACACCTTC
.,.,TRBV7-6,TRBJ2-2,CASSRYSSRNPGELFF,TGTGCCAGCAGTCGTTACAGTTCCCGAAACCCCGGGGAGCTGTTTTTT
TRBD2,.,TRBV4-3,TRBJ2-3,CASSQRAGVSTDTQYF,TGCGCCAGCAGCCAACGAGCGGGGGTTAGCACAGATACGCAGTATTTT
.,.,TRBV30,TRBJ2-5,CAWILPGLAQYF,TGTGCCTGGATATTGCCGGGGTTGGCCCAGTACTTC
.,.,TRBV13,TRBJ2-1,CASREGRNEQFF,TGTGCCAGCAGGGAGGGGAGGAATGAGCAGTTCTTC
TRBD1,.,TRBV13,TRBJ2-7,CASSLAGTGSYEQYF,TGTGCCAGCAGCTTAGCCGGGACAGGCTCCTACGAGCAGTACTTC
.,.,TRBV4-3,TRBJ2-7,CASSQVRQTLGEQYF,TGCGCCAGCAGCCAAGTGCGACAGACCCTCGGCGAGCAGTACTTC
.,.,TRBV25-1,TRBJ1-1,CASSESSGLIAEAFF,TGTGCCAGCAGTGAAAGCTCGGGCCTGATAGCTGAAGCTTTCTTT
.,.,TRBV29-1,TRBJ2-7,CSVVAGKREQYF,TGCAGCGTTGTGGCGGGTAAGCGCGAGCAGTACTTC
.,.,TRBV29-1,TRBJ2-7,CSATGQSDEQYF,TGCAGCGCTACCGGACAGTCGGACGAGCAGTACTTC
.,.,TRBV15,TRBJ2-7,CATSRDRAHEQYF,TGTGCCACCAGCAGAGATAGGGCACACGAGCAGTACTTC
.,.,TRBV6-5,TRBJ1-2,CASSPTTARDYGYTF,TGTGCCAGCAGTCCCACCACGGCCAGGGACTATGGCTACACCTTC
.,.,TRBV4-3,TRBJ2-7,CASSQDQGATYEQYF,TGCGCCAGCAGCCAAGATCAAGGAGCTACCTACGAGCAGTACTTC
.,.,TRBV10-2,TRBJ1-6,CASSGGVSSYNSPLHF,TGCGCCAGCAGTGGGGGAGTTAGCTCCTATAATTCACCCCTCCACTTT
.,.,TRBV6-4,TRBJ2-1,CASSDSADEQFF,TGTGCCAGCAGTGACTCTGCGGATGAGCAGTTCTTC
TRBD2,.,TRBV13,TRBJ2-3,CASSPLTSGGADTQYF,TGTGCCAGCAGTCCACTGACTAGCGGGGGGGCAGATACGCAGTATTTT
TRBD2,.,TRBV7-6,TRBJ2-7,CASSLNSGGLLGNEQYF,TGTGCCAGCAGCTTAAATAGCGGGGGCCTCCTGGGGAACGAGCAGTACTTC
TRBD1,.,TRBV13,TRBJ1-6,CASSPDRGEGSPLHF,TGTGCCAGCAGCCCCGACAGGGGCGAAGGTTCACCCCTCCACTTT
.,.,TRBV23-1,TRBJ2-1,CASSPPSAGANNEQFF,TGCGCCAGCAGTCCCCCATCCGCAGGGGCTAACAATGAGCAGTTCTTC
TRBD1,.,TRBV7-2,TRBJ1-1,CASSPRTGNTEAFF,TGTGCCAGCAGCCCTCGGACAGGGAACACTGAAGCTTTCTTT